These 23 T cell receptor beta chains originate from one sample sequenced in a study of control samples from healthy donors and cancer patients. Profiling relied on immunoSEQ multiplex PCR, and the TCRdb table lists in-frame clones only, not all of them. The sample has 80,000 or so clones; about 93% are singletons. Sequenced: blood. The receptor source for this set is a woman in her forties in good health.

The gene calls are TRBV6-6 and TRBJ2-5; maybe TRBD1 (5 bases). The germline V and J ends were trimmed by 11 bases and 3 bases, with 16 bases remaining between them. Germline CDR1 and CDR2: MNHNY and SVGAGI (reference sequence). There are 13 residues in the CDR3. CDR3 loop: CAAVRQGEETQYF. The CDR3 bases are TGTGCCGCAGTTCGTCAGGGCGAAGAGACCCAGTACTTC.

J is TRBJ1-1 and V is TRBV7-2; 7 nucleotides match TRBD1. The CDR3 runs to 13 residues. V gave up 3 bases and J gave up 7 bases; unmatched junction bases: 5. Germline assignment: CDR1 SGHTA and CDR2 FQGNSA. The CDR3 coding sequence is TGTGCCAGCAGCTTCAGGGGGATGGATGAAGCTTTCTTT. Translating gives CASSFRGMDEAFF.

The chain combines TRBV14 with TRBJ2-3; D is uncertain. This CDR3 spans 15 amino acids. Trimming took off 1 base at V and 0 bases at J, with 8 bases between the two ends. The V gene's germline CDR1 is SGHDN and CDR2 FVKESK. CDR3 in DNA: TGTGCCAGCAGCCAAGGCTTTTCTAGCACAGATACGCAGTATTTT. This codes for CASSQGFSSTDTQYF.

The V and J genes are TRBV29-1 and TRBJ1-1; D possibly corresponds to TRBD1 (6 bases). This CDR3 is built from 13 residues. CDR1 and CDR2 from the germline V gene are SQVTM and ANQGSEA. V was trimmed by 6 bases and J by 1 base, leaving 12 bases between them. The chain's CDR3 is CSVNTGTNTEAFF. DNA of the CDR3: TGCAGCGTCAATACAGGGACGAACACTGAAGCTTTCTTT. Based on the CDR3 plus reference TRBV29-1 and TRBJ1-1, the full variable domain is SAVISQKPSRDICQRGTSLTIQCQVDSQVTMMFWYRQQPGQSLTLIATANQGSEATYESGFVIDKFPISRPNLTFSTLTVSNMSPEDSSIYLCSVNTGTNTEAFFGQGTRLTVV.

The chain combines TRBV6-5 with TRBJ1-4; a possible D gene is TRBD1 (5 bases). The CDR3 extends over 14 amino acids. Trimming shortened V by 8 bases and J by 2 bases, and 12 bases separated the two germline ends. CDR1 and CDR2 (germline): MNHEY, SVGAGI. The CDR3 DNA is TGTGCCAGCGAGGGGAGGGCCACTAATGAAAAACTGTTTTTT. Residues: CASEGRATNEKLFF.

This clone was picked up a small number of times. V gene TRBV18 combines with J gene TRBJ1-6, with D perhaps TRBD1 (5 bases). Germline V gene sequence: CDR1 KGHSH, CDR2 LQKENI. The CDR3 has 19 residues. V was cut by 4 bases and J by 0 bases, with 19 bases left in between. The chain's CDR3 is CASSQRPGTASSYNSPLHF. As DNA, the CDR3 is TGTGCCAGCTCACAGAGGCCCGGGACGGCGAGCTCCTATAATTCACCCCTCCACTTT.

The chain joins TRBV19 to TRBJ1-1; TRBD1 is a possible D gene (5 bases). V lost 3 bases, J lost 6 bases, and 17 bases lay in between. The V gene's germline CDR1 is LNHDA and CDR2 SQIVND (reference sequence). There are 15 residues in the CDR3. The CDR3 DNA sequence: TGTGCCAGTAGTATTTCCGTCCAGGGATCACCTGAAGCTTTCTTT. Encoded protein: CASSISVQGSPEAFF.

The CDR3 nucleotides read TGTGCCAGCAACGACGGAACTAACTACGAGCAGTACTTC. Translation gives CASNDGTNYEQYF. The rearrangement uses TRBV5-4 and TRBJ2-7; no reliable D call. Deletions cut 6 bases from V and 3 bases from J, with 13 bases between. This CDR3 spans 13 amino acids. Germline lookup yields CDR1 SGHNT and CDR2 YYREEE (reference sequence). Full variable domain (outside the CDR3, taken from reference TRBV5-4 and TRBJ2-7): ETGVTQSPTHLIKTRGQQVTLRCSSQSGHNTVSWYQQALGQGPQFIFQYYREEENGRGNFPPRFSGLQFPNYSSELNVNALELDDSALYLCASNDGTNYEQYFGPGTRLTVT.

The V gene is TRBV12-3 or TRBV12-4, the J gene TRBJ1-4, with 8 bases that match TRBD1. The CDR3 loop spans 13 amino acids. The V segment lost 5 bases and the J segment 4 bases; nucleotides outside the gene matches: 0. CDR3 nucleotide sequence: TGTGCCAGCAGTACAGGGGGTAATGAAAAACTGTTTTTT. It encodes CASSTGGNEKLFF.

The CDR3 is CASSDIDTSPTNEQFF. For the CDR3, the DNA is TGTGCCAGCAGTGATATTGATACTAGTCCGACCAATGAGCAGTTCTTC. This chain joins TRBV6-4 and TRBJ2-1, with TRBD2 as a possible D gene (5 bases). The CDR3 has 16 amino acids. Deletions cut 3 bases from V and 6 bases from J, with 18 bases between. The germline CDR1 and CDR2 sequences are MRHNA and SNTAGT.

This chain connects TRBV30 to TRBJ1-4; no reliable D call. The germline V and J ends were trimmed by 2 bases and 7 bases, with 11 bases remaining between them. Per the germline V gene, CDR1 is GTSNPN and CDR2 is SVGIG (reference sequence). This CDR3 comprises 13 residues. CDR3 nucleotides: TGTGCCTGGAGTCCAAACACGGGTGAAAAACTGTTTTTT. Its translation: CAWSPNTGEKLFF.

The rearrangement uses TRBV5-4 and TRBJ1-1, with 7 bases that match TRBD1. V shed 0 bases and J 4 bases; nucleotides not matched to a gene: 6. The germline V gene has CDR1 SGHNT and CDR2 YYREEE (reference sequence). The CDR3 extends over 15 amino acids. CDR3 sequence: CASSLARGLSTEAFF. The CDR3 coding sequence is TGTGCCAGCAGCTTGGCGAGGGGGCTCAGCACTGAAGCTTTCTTT.

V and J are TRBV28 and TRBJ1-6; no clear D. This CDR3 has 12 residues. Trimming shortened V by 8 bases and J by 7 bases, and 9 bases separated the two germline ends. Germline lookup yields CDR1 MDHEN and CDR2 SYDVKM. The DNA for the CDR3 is TGTGCCAGCGCAATTCAGAATTCACCCCTCCACTTT. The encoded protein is CASAIQNSPLHF.

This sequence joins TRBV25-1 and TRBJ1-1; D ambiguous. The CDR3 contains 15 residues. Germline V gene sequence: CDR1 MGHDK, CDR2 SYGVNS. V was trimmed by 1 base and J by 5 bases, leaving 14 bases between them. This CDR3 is CASSESRGAGTEAFF. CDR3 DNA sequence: TGTGCCAGCAGTGAATCCCGGGGAGCGGGGACTGAAGCTTTCTTT.

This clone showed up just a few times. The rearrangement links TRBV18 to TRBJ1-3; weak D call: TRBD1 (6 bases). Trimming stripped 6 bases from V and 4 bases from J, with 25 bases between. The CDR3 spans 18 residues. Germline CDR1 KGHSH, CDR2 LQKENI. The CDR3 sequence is CASSPQNTGTMKGNTIYF. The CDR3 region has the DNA TGTGCCAGCTCGCCCCAGAATACCGGGACAATGAAAGGAAACACCATATATTTT.

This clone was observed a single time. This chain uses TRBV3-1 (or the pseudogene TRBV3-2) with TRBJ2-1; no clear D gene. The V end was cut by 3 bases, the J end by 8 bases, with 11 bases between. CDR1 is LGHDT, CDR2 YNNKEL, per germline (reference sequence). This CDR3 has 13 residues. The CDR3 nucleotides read TGTGCCAGCAGCCAGGCCCGGGCGCATGAGCAGTTCTTC. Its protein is CASSQARAHEQFF.

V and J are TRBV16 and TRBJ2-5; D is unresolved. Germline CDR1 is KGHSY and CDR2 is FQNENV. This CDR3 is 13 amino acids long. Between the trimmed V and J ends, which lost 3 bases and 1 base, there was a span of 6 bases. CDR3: CASSQGSQETQYF. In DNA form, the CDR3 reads TGTGCCAGCAGCCAGGGCAGCCAAGAGACCCAGTACTTC.

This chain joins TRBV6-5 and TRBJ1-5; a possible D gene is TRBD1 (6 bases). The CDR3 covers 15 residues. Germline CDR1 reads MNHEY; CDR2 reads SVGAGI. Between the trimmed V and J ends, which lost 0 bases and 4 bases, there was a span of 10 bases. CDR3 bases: TGTGCCAGCAGTTACTCTTGGACAGCAAATCAGCCCCAGCATTTT. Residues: CASSYSWTANQPQHF.

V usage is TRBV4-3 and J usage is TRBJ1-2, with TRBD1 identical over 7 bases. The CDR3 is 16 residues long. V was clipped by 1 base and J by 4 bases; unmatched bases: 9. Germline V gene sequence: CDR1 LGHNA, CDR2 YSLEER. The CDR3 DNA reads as TGCGCCAGCAGCCAAGCATCAGGGGGTAACTTCTATGGCTACACCTTC. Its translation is CASSQASGGNFYGYTF.

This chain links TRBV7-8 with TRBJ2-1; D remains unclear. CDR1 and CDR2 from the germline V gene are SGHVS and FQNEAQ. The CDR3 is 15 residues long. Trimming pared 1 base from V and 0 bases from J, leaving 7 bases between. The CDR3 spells CASSLGSSSYNEQFF. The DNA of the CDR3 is TGTGCCAGCAGCTTAGGTTCGAGCTCCTACAATGAGCAGTTCTTC. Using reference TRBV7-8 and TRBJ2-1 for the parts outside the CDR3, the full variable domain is GAGVSQSPRYKVAKRGQDVALRCDPISGHVSLFWYQQALGQGPEFLTYFQNEAQLDKSGLPSDRFFAERPEGSVSTLKIQRTQQEDSAVYLCASSLGSSSYNEQFFGPGTRLTVL.

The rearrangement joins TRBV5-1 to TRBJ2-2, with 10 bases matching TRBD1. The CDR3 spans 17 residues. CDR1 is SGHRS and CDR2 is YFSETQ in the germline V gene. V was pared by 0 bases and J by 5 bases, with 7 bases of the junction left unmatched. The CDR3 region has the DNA TGCGCCAGCAGCTTGGCCCTGACAGGGGGCCGGACCGGGGAGCTGTTTTTT. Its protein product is CASSLALTGGRTGELFF.

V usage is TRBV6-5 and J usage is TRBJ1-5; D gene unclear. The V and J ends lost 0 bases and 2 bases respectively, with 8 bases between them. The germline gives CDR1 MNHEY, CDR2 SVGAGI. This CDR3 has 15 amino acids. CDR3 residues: CASSYSWGGNQPQHF. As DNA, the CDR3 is TGTGCCAGCAGTTACTCGTGGGGAGGCAATCAGCCCCAGCATTTT.

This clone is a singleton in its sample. The CDR3 nucleotides read TGTGCCAGCCGAACCGGGACGGACTATGGAGGCTACACCTTC. Translation gives CASRTGTDYGGYTF. This chain links TRBV28 with TRBJ1-2, with D possibly being TRBD1 (5 bases). The CDR3 extends over 14 amino acids. The V gene lost 8 bases and the J gene lost 8 bases, with 21 bases spanning the gap. Germline V lookup: CDR1 MDHEN, CDR2 SYDVKM.